This TCR beta chain derives from a study of blood T cell repertoires in COVID-19. As for the study in general: Sources were T cells, B-cell-depleted T cells, or PBMCs; the material itself was cDNA or gDNA.

A single count supports this clone. Authors' analysis steps: Amplification with reference gene primers provided the estimates of nucleated cell counts. Some clones are missing from TCRdb's copy, which holds only in-frame ones; the method was immunoSEQ multiplex PCR. V and J calls and clone size are given by that table; D and trimming were obtained from the DNA. The profile shows around 100,000 clones, around 89% of them singletons. Germline CDR1 reads SGHVT; CDR2 reads SQSDAQ. The ends lost 2 bases at V and 0 bases at J; junction bases unmatched: 8. The CDR3 totals 19 residues. Enrolled during active infection, Seattle patients were then followed longitudinally.

The chain carries TRBV7-4 and TRBJ1-6; 9 bases match TRBD1. The TCR was taken from a man aged 50-59 years with COVID-19, enrolled during active disease. Sequenced: peripheral blood. The CDR3: CASSLRTGGFSSYNSPLHF. DNA for the CDR3: TGTGCCAGCAGCTTAAGAACAGGGGGCTTCAGCTCCTATAATTCACCCCTCCACTTT.